The clone carrying this T cell receptor beta chain appeared a single time. The entry originates in a study of cytomegalovirus exposure and HLA in healthy donors. From germline, CDR1 is GTSNPN and CDR2 SVGIG (reference sequence). The ends were cut back, 3 bases at V and 0 bases at J, with 15 bases in the middle. The CDR3 consists of 17 residues. Profiling relied on immunoSEQ multiplex PCR, and the TCRdb table lists in-frame clones only, not all of them. The sample has 150,000 to 200,000 clones; roughly 84% are singletons. The receptor was derived from a man aged 30 to 45 in good health and CMV-seropositive. The chain joins TRBV30 to TRBJ2-6; the D gene is possibly TRBD1 (6 bases). The sequencing sample was made of PBMCs. The CDR3 nucleotides are TGTGCCTGGAGGATGGCAGGGGTTACCTCTGGGGCCAACGTCCTGACTTTC. As protein: CAWRMAGVTSGANVLTF. The full variable domain, its missing parts supplied by reference TRBV30 and TRBJ2-6, is SQTIHQWPATLVQPVGSPLSLECTVEGTSNPNLYWYRQAAGRGLQLLFYSVGIGQISSEVPQNLSASRPQDRQFILSSKKLLLSDSGFYLCAWRMAGVTSGANVLTFGAGSRLTVL.